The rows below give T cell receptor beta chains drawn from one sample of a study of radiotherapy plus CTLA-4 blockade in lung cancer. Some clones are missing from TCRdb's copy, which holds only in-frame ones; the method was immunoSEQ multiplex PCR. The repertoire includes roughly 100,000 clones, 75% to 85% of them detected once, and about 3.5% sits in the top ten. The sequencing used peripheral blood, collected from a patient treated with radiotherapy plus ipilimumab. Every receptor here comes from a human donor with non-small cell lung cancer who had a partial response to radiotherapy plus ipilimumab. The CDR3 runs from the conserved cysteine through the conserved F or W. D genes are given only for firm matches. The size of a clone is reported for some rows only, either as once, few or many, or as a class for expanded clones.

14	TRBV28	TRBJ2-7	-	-	CASMVHGSSYEQYF	TGTGCCAGCATGGTTCACGGGAGCTCCTACGAGCAGTACTTC
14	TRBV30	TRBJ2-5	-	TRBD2	CAWTLGLAGETQYF	TGTGCCTGGACCCTAGGGCTAGCGGGAGAGACCCAGTACTTC
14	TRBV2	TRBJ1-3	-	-	CASSDRGSGNTIYF	TGTGCCAGCAGCGACCGGGGCTCTGGAAACACCATATATTTT
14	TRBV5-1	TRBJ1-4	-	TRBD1	CASSLVQGEGELFF	TGCGCCAGCAGCTTGGTACAGGGGGAGGGAGAACTGTTTTTT
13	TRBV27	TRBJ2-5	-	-	CASSGDNKETQYF	TGTGCCAGCAGTGGGGACAACAAAGAGACCCAGTACTTC
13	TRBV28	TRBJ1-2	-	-	CASSAHPGEGYTF	TGTGCCAGCAGTGCCCACCCCGGGGAGGGCTACACCTTC
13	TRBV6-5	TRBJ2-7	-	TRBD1	CASSLGQSYEQYF	TGTGCCAGCAGCTTGGGACAGTCCTACGAGCAGTACTTC
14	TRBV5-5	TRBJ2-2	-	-	CASSLRQNTGELFF	TGTGCCAGCAGCTTGCGACAGAACACCGGGGAGCTGTTTTTT
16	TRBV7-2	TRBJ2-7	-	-	CASSPSRGAVSYEQYF	TGTGCCAGCAGCCCCTCCCGGGGAGCGGTTTCCTACGAGCAGTACTTC
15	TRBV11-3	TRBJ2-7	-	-	CASSFSSGSSYEQYF	TGTGCCAGCAGCTTCTCCTCGGGGAGCTCCTACGAGCAGTACTTC
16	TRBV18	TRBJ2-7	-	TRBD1	CASSRVLGQGSYEQYF	TGTGCCAGCTCCCGAGTCCTCGGACAGGGTTCCTACGAGCAGTACTTC
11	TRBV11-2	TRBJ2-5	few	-	CASSSQETQYF	TGTGCCAGCAGCTCTCAAGAGACCCAGTACTTC
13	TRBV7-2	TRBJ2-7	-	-	CAAPRDSTYEQYF	TGTGCCGCTCCCCGAGACTCCACCTACGAGCAGTACTTC
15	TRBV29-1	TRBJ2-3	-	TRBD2	CSVIAGPRYTDTQYF	TGCAGCGTTATAGCGGGACCGCGCTACACAGATACGCAGTATTTT
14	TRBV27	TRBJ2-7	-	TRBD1	CASSPGQGLYEQYF	TGTGCCAGCAGCCCGGGACAGGGGCTTTACGAGCAGTACTTC
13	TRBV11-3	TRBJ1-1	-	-	CASSSDSGAGAFF	TGTGCCAGCAGCTCGGACAGCGGGGCTGGAGCTTTCTTT
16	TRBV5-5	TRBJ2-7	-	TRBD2	CASSLTSGRPWDEQYF	TGTGCCAGCAGTTTGACTAGCGGGAGACCGTGGGACGAGCAGTACTTC
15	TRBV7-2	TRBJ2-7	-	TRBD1	CASSSWDRGGYEQYF	TGTGCCAGCAGCTCCTGGGACAGGGGTGGGTACGAGCAGTACTTC
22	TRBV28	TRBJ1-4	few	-	CASRPTLSPGGGGLATNEKLFF	TGTGCCAGCAGGCCGACGCTCTCCCCCGGTGGGGGGGGGTTAGCAACTAATGAAAAACTGTTTTTT
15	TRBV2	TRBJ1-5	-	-	CASSQTDSASSPQHF	TGTGCCAGCAGTCAAACGGACAGCGCTTCGTCTCCCCAGCATTTT
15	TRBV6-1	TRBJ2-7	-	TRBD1	CASRDTGTGGYEQYF	TGTGCCAGCAGAGACACCGGGACAGGCGGTTACGAGCAGTACTTC
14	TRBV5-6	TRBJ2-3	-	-	CASSFRPSTDTQYF	TGTGCCAGCAGCTTCAGGCCTTCCACAGATACGCAGTATTTT
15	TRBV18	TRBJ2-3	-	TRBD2	CASSPGKGTSKRQYF	TGTGCCAGCTCACCTGGGAAGGGGACTAGTAAAAGGCAGTATTTT
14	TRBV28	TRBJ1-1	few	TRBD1	CASSSGQGNTEAFF	TGTGCCAGCAGTTCCGGACAGGGGAACACTGAAGCTTTCTTT
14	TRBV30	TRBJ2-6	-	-	CAWNRVSGANVLTF	TGTGCCTGGAACAGGGTCTCTGGGGCCAACGTCCTGACTTTC
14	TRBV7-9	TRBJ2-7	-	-	CASSSPGGDYEQYF	TGTGCCAGCAGCTCCCCTGGAGGAGACTACGAGCAGTACTTC
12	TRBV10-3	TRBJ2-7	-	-	CAISPSSYEQYF	TGTGCCATCAGCCCTAGCTCCTACGAGCAGTACTTC
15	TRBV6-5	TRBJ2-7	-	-	CASSYSVIQGYEQYF	TGTGCCAGCAGTTACTCGGTAATCCAGGGTTACGAGCAGTACTTC
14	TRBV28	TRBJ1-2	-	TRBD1	CASSLLGTGLGYTF	TGTGCCAGCAGTTTATTAGGGACAGGGCTCGGCTACACCTTC
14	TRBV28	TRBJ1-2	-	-	CASSLYRAAYGYTF	TGTGCCAGCAGTTTATACAGGGCCGCCTATGGCTACACCTTC
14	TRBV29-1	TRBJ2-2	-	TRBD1	CSVDKGTDTGELFF	TGCAGCGTTGATAAGGGGACAGACACCGGGGAGCTGTTTTTT
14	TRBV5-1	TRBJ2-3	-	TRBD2	CARPGGFCTDTQYF	TGCGCCAGACCGGGAGGATTTTGCACAGATACGCAGTATTTT
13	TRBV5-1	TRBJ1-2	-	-	CVSSFGRDSGYTF	TGCGTCAGCAGCTTTGGGAGGGACTCTGGCTACACCTTC